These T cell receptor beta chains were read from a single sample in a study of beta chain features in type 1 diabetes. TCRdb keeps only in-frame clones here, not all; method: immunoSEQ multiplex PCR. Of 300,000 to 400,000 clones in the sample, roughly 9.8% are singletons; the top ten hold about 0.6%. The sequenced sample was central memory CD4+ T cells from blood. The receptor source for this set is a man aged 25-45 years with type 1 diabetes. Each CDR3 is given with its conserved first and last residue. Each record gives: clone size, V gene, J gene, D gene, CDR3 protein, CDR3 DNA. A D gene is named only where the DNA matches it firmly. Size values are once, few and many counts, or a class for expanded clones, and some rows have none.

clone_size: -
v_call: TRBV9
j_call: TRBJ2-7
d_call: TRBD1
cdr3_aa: CASSVEGQGSEQYF
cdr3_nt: TGTGCCAGCAGCGTAGAGGGACAGGGATCCGAGCAGTACTTC

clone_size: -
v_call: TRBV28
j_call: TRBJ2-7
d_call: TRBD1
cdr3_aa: CASGILRDRGYF
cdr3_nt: TGTGCCAGCGGAATCCTCCGGGACAGGGGGTACTTC

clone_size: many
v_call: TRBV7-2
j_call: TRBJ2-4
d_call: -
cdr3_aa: CASSPYTENIQYF
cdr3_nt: TGTGCCAGCAGCCCCTACACCGAAAACATTCAGTACTTC

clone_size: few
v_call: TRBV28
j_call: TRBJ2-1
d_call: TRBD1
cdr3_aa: CASSDGQGVNEQFF
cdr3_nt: TGTGCCAGCAGTGATGGACAGGGAGTAAATGAGCAGTTCTTC

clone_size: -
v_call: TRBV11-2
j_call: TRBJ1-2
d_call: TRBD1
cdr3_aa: CASSRDSSNYGYTF
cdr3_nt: TGTGCCAGCAGCCGGGACAGCTCTAACTATGGCTACACCTTC

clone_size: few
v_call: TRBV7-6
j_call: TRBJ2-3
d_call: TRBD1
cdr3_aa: CASSVDRGTDTQYF
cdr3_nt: TGTGCCAGCAGTGTGGACAGGGGCACAGATACGCAGTATTTT

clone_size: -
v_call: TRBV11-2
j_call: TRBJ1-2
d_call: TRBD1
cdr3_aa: CASSLEGMGTGGGYTF
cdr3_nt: TGTGCCAGCAGCTTAGAGGGAATGGGGACAGGGGGAGGCTACACCTTC

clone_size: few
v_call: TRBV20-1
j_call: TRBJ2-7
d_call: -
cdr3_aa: CSATRPGEQYF
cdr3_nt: TGCAGTGCCACACGGCCGGGCGAGCAGTACTTC

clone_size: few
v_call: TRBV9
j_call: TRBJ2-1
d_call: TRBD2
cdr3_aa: CASSAEGGDYNEQFF
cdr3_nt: TGTGCCAGCAGCGCCGAGGGAGGGGATTACAATGAGCAGTTCTTC

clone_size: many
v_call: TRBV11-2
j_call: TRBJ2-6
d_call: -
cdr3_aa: CASSLGRSGANVLTF
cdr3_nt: TGTGCCAGCAGCTTAGGTCGATCTGGGGCCAACGTCCTGACTTTC

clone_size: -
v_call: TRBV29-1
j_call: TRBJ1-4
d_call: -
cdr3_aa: CSVGTARNEKLFF
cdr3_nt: TGCAGCGTTGGGACGGCCCGTAATGAAAAACTGTTTTTT

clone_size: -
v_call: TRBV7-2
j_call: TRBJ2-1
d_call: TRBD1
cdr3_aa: CASSFRQGARDEQFF
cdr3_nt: TGTGCCAGCAGCTTCAGACAGGGGGCGCGCGATGAGCAGTTCTTC

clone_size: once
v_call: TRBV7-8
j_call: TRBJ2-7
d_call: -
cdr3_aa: CASSSRPGSGAYEQYF
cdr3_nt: TGTGCCAGCAGCTCCAGACCAGGGAGTGGGGCCTACGAGCAGTACTTC

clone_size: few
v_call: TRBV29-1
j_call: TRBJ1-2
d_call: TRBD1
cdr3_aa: CSVGGGGGYGYTF
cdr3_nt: TGCAGCGTTGGAGGGGGCGGTGGCTATGGCTACACCTTC

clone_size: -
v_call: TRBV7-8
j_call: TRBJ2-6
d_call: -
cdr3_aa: CASRAINSGANVLTF
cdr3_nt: TGTGCCAGCAGGGCCATCAACTCTGGGGCCAACGTCCTGACTTTC

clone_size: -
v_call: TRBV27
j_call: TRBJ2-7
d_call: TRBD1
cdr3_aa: CASTTRQGGSYEQYF
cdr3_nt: TGTGCCAGCACTACTAGACAGGGGGGTTCCTACGAGCAGTACTTC

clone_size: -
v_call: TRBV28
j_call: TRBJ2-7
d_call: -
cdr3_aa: CASSISANSYEQYF
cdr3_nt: TGTGCCAGCAGTATTAGCGCGAACTCCTACGAGCAGTACTTC

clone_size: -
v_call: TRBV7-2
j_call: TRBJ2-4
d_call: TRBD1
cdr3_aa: CASSPGQGKAKNIQYF
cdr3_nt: TGTGCCAGCAGCCCTGGACAGGGCAAGGCCAAAAACATTCAGTACTTC

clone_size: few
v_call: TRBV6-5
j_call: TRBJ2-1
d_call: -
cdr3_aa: CASSPTGSSYNEQFF
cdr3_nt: TGTGCCAGCAGTCCTACAGGGAGCTCCTACAATGAGCAGTTCTTC

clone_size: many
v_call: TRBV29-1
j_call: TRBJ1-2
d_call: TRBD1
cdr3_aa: CSVETGEGYTF
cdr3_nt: TGCAGCGTTGAAACAGGGGAAGGCTACACCTTC

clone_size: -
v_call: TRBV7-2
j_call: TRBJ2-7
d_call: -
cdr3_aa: CASSYYARDYEQYF
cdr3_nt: TGTGCCAGCAGCTACTATGCTCGGGACTACGAGCAGTACTTC

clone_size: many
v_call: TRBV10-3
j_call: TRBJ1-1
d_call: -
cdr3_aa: CAITTGGMNTEAFF
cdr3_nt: TGTGCCATCACCACGGGAGGAATGAACACTGAAGCTTTCTTT

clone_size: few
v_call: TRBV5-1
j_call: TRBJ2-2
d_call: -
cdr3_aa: CASSRATLNTGELFF
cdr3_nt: TGCGCCAGCAGCCGGGCCACCCTAAACACCGGGGAGCTGTTTTTT

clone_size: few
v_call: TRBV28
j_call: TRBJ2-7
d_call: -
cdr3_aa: CASTPGGYAERGKKYF
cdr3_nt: TGTGCCAGCACCCCGGGCGGGTACGCAGAGAGGGGTAAGAAGTACTTC

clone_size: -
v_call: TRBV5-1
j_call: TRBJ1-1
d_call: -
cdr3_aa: CASSPGFNPKNTEAFF
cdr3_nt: TGCGCCAGCAGCCCGGGTTTCAACCCCAAGAACACTGAAGCTTTCTTT

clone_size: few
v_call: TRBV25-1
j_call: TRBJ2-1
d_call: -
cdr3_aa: CASSDSFRGSSYNEQFF
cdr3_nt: TGTGCCAGCAGTGATAGTTTCAGGGGAAGCTCCTACAATGAGCAGTTCTTC

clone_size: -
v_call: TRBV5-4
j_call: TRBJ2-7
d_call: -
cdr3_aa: CASSLGAVSSYEQYF
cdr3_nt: TGTGCCAGCAGCTTGGGTGCGGTTAGCTCCTACGAGCAGTACTTC

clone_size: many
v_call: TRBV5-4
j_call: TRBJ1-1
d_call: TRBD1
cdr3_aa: CASSSRQGTMNTEAFF
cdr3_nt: TGTGCCAGCAGCTCTAGACAGGGGACGATGAACACTGAAGCTTTCTTT

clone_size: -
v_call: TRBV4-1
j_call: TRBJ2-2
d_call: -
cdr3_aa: CASSQEGQGFAGELFF
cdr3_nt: TGCGCCAGCAGCCAAGAGGGGCAGGGGTTCGCCGGGGAGCTGTTTTTT

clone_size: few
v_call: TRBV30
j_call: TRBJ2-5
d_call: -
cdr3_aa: CAWSVAGGETQYF
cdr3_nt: TGTGCCTGGAGTGTCGCCGGGGGAGAGACCCAGTACTTC

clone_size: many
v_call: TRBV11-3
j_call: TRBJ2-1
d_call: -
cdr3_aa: CASRRPGLGEQFF
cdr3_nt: TGTGCCAGCAGACGCCCCGGGCTGGGTGAGCAGTTCTTC

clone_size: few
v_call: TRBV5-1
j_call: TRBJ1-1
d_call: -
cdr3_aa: CASSFPGRENTEAFF
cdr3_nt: TGCGCCAGCAGCTTCCCGGGACGGGAGAACACTGAAGCTTTCTTT

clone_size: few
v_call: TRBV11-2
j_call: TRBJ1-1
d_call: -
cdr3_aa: CASSLKWGDTEAFF
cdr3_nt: TGTGCCAGCAGCTTAAAGTGGGGGGACACTGAAGCTTTCTTT

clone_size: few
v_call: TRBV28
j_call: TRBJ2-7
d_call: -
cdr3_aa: CASSSSDTHEQYF
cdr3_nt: TGTGCCAGCAGTTCCTCGGACACACACGAGCAGTACTTC

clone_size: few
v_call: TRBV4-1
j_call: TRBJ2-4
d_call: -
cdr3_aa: CASSQAPPDQNIQYF
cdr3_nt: TGCGCCAGCAGCCAAGCCCCCCCCGATCAAAACATTCAGTACTTC

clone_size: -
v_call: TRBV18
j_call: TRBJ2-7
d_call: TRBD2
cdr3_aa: CASSPGTSGPYEQYF
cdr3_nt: TGTGCCAGCTCCCCCGGGACTAGCGGACCCTACGAGCAGTACTTC

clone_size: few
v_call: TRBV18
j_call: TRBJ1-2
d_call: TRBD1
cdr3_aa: CASSPGQGAGYGYTF
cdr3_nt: TGTGCCAGCTCACCGGGACAGGGGGCTGGATATGGCTACACCTTC

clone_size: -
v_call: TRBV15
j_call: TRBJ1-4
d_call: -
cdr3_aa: CATSRDRTAFEKLFF
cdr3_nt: TGTGCCACCAGCAGAGATAGGACAGCTTTTGAAAAACTGTTTTTT

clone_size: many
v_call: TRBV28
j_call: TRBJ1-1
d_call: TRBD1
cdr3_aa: CASSSGTGISNTEAFF
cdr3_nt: TGTGCCAGCAGTTCCGGGACAGGGATATCGAACACTGAAGCTTTCTTT

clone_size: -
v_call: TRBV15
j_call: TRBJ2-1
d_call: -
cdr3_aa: CATSSLGPKGRNEQFF
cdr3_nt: TGTGCCACCAGCAGCCTGGGGCCGAAGGGGAGAAATGAGCAGTTCTTC

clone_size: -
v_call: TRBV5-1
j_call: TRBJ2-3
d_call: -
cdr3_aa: CASSPYMDTQYF
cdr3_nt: TGCGCCAGCAGCCCGTATATGGATACGCAGTATTTT

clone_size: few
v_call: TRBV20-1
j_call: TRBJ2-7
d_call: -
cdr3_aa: CRMTDSYEQYF
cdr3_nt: TGCAGGATGACAGACTCCTACGAGCAGTACTTC

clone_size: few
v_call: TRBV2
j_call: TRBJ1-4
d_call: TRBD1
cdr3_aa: CASSGQGAEEKLFF
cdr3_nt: TGTGCCAGCAGTGGACAGGGGGCAGAAGAAAAACTGTTTTTT

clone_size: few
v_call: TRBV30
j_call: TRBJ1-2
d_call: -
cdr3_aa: CAWSVSLSYTF
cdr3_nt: TGTGCCTGGAGTGTGAGCTTGAGCTACACCTTC

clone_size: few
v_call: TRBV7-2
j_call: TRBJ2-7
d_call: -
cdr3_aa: CASSKKDGYEQYF
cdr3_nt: TGTGCCAGCAGCAAAAAGGACGGATACGAGCAGTACTTC

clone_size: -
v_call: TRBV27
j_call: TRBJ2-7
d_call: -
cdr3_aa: CASSSLDSYEQYF
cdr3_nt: TGTGCCAGCAGTTCGCTGGACAGCTACGAGCAGTACTTC

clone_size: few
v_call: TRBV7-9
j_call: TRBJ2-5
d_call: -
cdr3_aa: CASSLDGFAETQYF
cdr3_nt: TGTGCCAGCAGCTTAGATGGGTTTGCGGAGACCCAGTACTTC

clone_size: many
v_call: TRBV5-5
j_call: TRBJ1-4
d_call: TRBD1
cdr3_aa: CASSSTTGLEKLFF
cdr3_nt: TGTGCCAGCAGCTCTACGACAGGGTTGGAAAAACTGTTTTTT

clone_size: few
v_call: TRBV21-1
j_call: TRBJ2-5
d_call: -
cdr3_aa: CASSKDAPQETQYF
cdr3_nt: TGTGCCAGCAGCAAAGATGCCCCCCAAGAGACCCAGTACTTC

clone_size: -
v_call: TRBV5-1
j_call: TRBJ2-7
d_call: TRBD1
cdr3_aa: CASSPDRGREQYF
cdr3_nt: TGTGCCAGCAGCCCGGACAGGGGGCGAGAGCAGTACTTC

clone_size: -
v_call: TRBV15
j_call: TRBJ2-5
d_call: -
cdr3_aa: CATSSQGRGETQYF
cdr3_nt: TGTGCCACCAGCAGCCAGGGGCGCGGGGAGACCCAGTACTTC

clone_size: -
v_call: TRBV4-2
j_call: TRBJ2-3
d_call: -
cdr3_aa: CASSLQFPTDTSTDTQYF
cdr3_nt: TGTGCCAGCAGCCTCCAATTCCCGACAGATACTAGCACAGATACGCAGTATTTT

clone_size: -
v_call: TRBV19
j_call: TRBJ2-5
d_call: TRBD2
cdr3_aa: CASSNWGGGAQYF
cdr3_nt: TGTGCCAGTAGCAACTGGGGCGGGGGAGCCCAGTACTTC